Presented here are 24 T cell receptor beta chains from one specimen sequenced in a study of OX40 agonist ivuxolimab in advanced cancers. Clones were read by immunoSEQ multiplex PCR, and TCRdb kept only the in-frame ones, dropping some. The table shows tens of thousands of clones, with around four fifths occurring only once. Sequenced material: CD4+ or CD8+ T cells sorted from blood, taken in a trial of the OX40 agonist ivuxolimab. Receptors originate from an adult with an advanced solid tumor such as melanoma, head and neck, liver or kidney cancer.

The rearrangement uses TRBV6-1 and TRBJ2-1, with D unresolved. The V end was cut by 6 bases, the J end by 6 bases, with 15 bases between. This CDR3 contains 14 residues. Germline V lookup: CDR1 MNHNS, CDR2 SASEGT. The chain's CDR3 is CASSQVQVVNEQFF. CDR3 nucleotide sequence: TGTGCCAGCAGCCAAGTGCAGGTGGTCAATGAGCAGTTCTTC.

The CDR3, as DNA: TGTGCCAGCAGCTCCATTCAGGGGTCTCTTGATGGCTACACCTTC. It encodes CASSSIQGSLDGYTF. The J gene is TRBJ1-2, the V gene TRBV11-2; weak D call: TRBD1 (6 bases). V was trimmed by 4 bases and J by 6 bases, leaving 18 bases between them. Germline V lookup: CDR1 SGHAT, CDR2 FQNNGV. The CDR3 has 15 residues. Supplemented by reference TRBV11-2 and TRBJ1-2, the full variable domain reads EAGVAQSPRYKIIEKRQSVAFWCNPISGHATLYWYQQILGQGPKLLIQFQNNGVVDDSQLPKDRFSAERLKGVDSTLKIQPAKLEDSAVYLCASSSIQGSLDGYTFGSGTRLTVV.

CDR3 sequence (DNA): TGTGCCAGTAGTATAGGAGGGAATAACTATGGCTACACCTTC. Its protein is CASSIGGNNYGYTF. The V gene is TRBV19, the J gene TRBJ1-2; D is ambiguous. Per germline, CDR1 LNHDA and CDR2 SQIVND (reference sequence). Trimming left V 1 base short and J 1 base short, with 7 bases between. The CDR3 length is 14 residues.

The chain joins TRBV5-1 to TRBJ2-5, with D perhaps matching TRBD1 or TRBD2 (6 bases each). Germline-derived CDR1 and CDR2 are SGHRS and YFSETQ. The V and J ends lost 4 bases and 4 bases respectively, with 14 bases between them. The CDR3 length is 14 residues. DNA of the CDR3: TGCGCCAGCAGCCCGGGGGCCAGTCGAGAGACCCAGTACTTC. Encoded protein: CASSPGASRETQYF.

The V and J genes are TRBV18 and TRBJ2-7; D is possibly TRBD2 (6 bases). Germline CDR1 KGHSH, CDR2 LQKENI. The CDR3 consists of 12 residues. V shed 5 bases and J shed 7 bases, with 12 bases lying between them. The CDR3 DNA is TGTGCCAGCTCAAAGGAGGGGCGAGAGCAGTACTTC. It specifies CASSKEGREQYF.

This clone has a handful of counts. This chain connects TRBV23-1 to TRBJ2-5, with 13 bases lining up with TRBD2. TRBV23-1 carries the ORF label, with uncertain function. V gave up 3 bases and J gave up 2 bases; unmatched junction bases: 9. The CDR3 spans 18 residues. The CDR3 DNA follows: TGCGCCAGCAGTCATCCGGGACTAGCGGGGACGGCTCAAGAGACCCAGTACTTC. Its protein is CASSHPGLAGTAQETQYF.

The rearrangement links TRBV4-1 to TRBJ2-5, with 13 bases aligning to TRBD2. The CDR3 loop spans 15 amino acids. Looked up from germline, CDR1 is MGHRA and CDR2 is YSYEKL. The ends lost 5 bases at V and 9 bases at J; junction bases unmatched: 9. CDR3 protein: CASSATGTSGKPQYF. The CDR3 bases are TGCGCCAGCAGCGCCACCGGGACTAGCGGGAAGCCCCAGTACTTC.

The chain combines TRBV7-3 with TRBJ2-1; 7 bases agree with TRBD1. CDR3 length: 18 amino acids. Germline V gene data show CDR1 as SGHTA and CDR2 as FQGTGA. The trim removed 1 base at V and 3 bases at J, leaving 12 bases unmatched. The CDR3 coding sequence is TGTGCCAGCAGCTTAAGGAGACAGGGAGCACTGAACTACAATGAGCAGTTCTTC. This encodes CASSLRRQGALNYNEQFF.

The J gene is TRBJ1-1, the V gene TRBV10-2; a possible D gene is TRBD1 (5 bases). This CDR3 is 13 amino acids long. In germline, CDR1 is WSHSY, CDR2 SAAADI. V lost 7 bases and J 0 bases, leaving 9 bases between the germline ends. DNA for the CDR3: TGCGCCAGCACTGGGACGGTGAACACTGAAGCTTTCTTT. Residues: CASTGTVNTEAFF.

This sequence joins TRBV7-3 and TRBJ2-2; D is possibly TRBD1 (5 bases). Germline CDR1 reads SGHTA; CDR2 reads FQGTGA. The CDR3 consists of 13 residues. With 2 bases removed from V and 5 bases from J, the gap between germline ends came to 6 bases. CDR3 amino acids: CASSLSGTGELFF. DNA for the CDR3: TGTGCCAGCAGCTTATCAGGGACCGGGGAGCTGTTTTTT.

The rearrangement uses TRBV9 and TRBJ2-2, with TRBD1 matching over 9 bases. Germline trimming cut 4 bases from V and 4 bases from J; bases unmatched to any gene: 8. This CDR3 is 16 amino acids long. The germline gives CDR1 SGDLS, CDR2 YYNGEE. The CDR3 region has the DNA TGTGCCAGCAGCCCCCGGACAGGGGCCTCCACCGGGGAGCTGTTTTTT. Its protein is CASSPRTGASTGELFF.

The sample holds a few counts of this clone. The chain couples TRBV30 to TRBJ2-2; D is possibly TRBD2 (5 bases). The V gene's germline CDR1 is GTSNPN and CDR2 SVGIG (reference sequence). CDR3 length: 16 residues. V lost 7 bases and J 1 base, leaving 19 bases between the germline ends. CDR3: CAYSLGSALNTGELFF. DNA of the CDR3: TGTGCCTACTCCCTAGGGAGCGCGCTGAACACCGGGGAGCTGTTTTTT. Full variable domain (missing parts from reference TRBV30 and TRBJ2-2): SQTIHQWPATLVQPVGSPLSLECTVEGTSNPNLYWYRQAAGRGLQLLFYSVGIGQISSEVPQNLSASRPQDRQFILSSKKLLLSDSGFYLCAYSLGSALNTGELFFGEGSRLTVL.

This sequence joins TRBV5-4 and TRBJ1-5; D not certain. Trimming cost V 5 bases and J 3 bases, with 3 bases left between them. Germline lookup yields CDR1 SGHNT and CDR2 YYREEE (reference sequence). This CDR3 spans 11 amino acids. CDR3 DNA sequence: TGTGCCAGCAGAATCAATCAGCCCCAGCATTTT. As protein: CASRINQPQHF.

V gene TRBV5-3 combines with J gene TRBJ2-5; D uncertain. TRBV5-3 is flagged as an ORF with uncertain function. The CDR3 spans 11 residues. V was pared by 0 bases and J by 3 bases, with 0 bases between. CDR3 residues: CARSLEETQYF. CDR3 nucleotide sequence: TGTGCCAGAAGCTTGGAAGAGACCCAGTACTTC.

The chain is built from TRBV20-1 and TRBJ2-7; TRBD1 aligns across 7 bases. This CDR3 is 11 amino acids long. The junction had 7 bases not matched to a gene; V was cut back by 6 bases and J by 8 bases. Germline V gene lookup returns CDR1 DFQATT and CDR2 SNEGSKA (reference sequence). The CDR3 here is CSADRAAKQYF. As DNA, the CDR3 is TGCAGTGCAGACAGGGCCGCCAAGCAGTACTTC.

CDR3 residues: CASSSSWGRGETQYF. CDR3 DNA: TGTGCCAGCAGTTCCTCCTGGGGCAGGGGAGAGACCCAGTACTTC. This chain links TRBV6-4 with TRBJ2-5; D possibly corresponds to TRBD1 (6 bases). Trimming removed 5 bases at V and 4 bases at J, with 17 bases between. CDR3 length: 15 amino acids. The germline CDR1 and CDR2 sequences are MRHNA and SNTAGT.

This chain joins TRBV18 and TRBJ2-7, with TRBD1 identical over 7 bases. The V gene's germline CDR1 is KGHSH and CDR2 LQKENI. Germline trimming cut 4 bases from V and 6 bases from J; bases unmatched to any gene: 9. This CDR3 has 14 amino acids. The CDR3 coding sequence is TGTGCCAGCTCACGAGCCTCACAGGGGACCGAGCAGTACTTC. This codes for CASSRASQGTEQYF.

Note on this clone: A read error may produce the germline difference seen at one junction end. The chain is built from TRBV6-6 and TRBJ2-7, with TRBD1 identical over 8 bases. The CDR3 covers 12 residues. Germline values: CDR1 MNHNY, CDR2 SVGAGI (reference sequence). The CDR3 sequence is CASSDPPDRETF. The DNA for the CDR3 is TGTGCCAGCAGTGATCCCCCGGACAGGGAGACCTTC.

The J gene is TRBJ2-3, the V gene TRBV27; D possibly corresponds to TRBD1 (6 bases). The germline V gene has CDR1 MNHEY and CDR2 SMNVEV (reference sequence). Trimming shortened V by 4 bases and J by 2 bases, and 16 bases separated the two germline ends. The CDR3 sequence is 16 residues long. CDR3 residues: CASSSLLNRVTDTQYF. CDR3 coding DNA: TGTGCCAGCAGTTCCTTGCTGAACAGGGTCACAGATACGCAGTATTTT.

This clone is classed as medium-sized (0.01 to 0.1%). This chain connects TRBV9 to TRBJ1-3, with 8 nucleotides matching TRBD1. In germline, CDR1 is SGDLS, CDR2 YYNGEE. The CDR3 spans 19 residues. V was pared by 0 bases and J by 7 bases, with 18 bases of the junction left unmatched. CDR3 in DNA: TGTGCCAGCAGCGTAGACCCTGATGTGTCAGGGGGCGCTTTCAACACCATATATTTT. Its translation is CASSVDPDVSGGAFNTIYF.

This clone has just one count. This chain links TRBV7-7 with TRBJ2-3, with a weak D call TRBD1 (6 bases). The V gene lost 5 bases and the J gene lost 9 bases, with 15 bases spanning the gap. Germline CDR1 SSHAT, CDR2 FNYEAQ (reference sequence). The CDR3 length is 13 residues. Here the CDR3 DNA reads TGTGCCAGCAGCACTACACAAGGGGGAACGCAGTATTTT. Its translation: CASSTTQGGTQYF.

The chain links TRBV6-6 to TRBJ2-5; 13 positions agree with TRBD2. V shed 7 bases, J shed 5 bases, and the junction held 7 bases outside the gene matches. Per the germline V gene, CDR1 is MNHNY and CDR2 is SVGAGI (reference sequence). CDR3 length: 15 amino acids. The CDR3 region has the DNA TGTGCCAGCAATCCACTAGCGGGGGGGCCTGAGACCCAGTACTTC. Its protein is CASNPLAGGPETQYF.

J is TRBJ2-5 and V is TRBV18; no firm D call. The V gene's germline CDR1 is KGHSH and CDR2 LQKENI. The CDR3 runs 13 residues. V was clipped by 3 bases and J by 2 bases, with 7 bases between them. In nucleotides, the CDR3 is TGTGCCAGCTCACCTGGCTTTCAAGAGACCCAGTACTTC. Protein sequence: CASSPGFQETQYF. Full variable domain (rest looked up from reference TRBV18 and TRBJ2-5): NAGVMQNPRHLVRRRGQEARLRCSPMKGHSHVYWYRQLPEEGLKFMVYLQKENIIDESGMPKERFSAEFPKEGPSILRIQQVVRGDSAAYFCASSPGFQETQYFGPGTRLLVL.

This sequence joins TRBV7-8 and TRBJ2-2; TRBD2 matches 11 bases. The CDR3 covers 18 residues. Per the germline V gene, CDR1 is SGHVS and CDR2 is FQNEAQ. The J segment lost 4 bases and the V segment lost 4 bases, leaving 11 bases of the junction unmatched. This CDR3 is CASSSSFLAGGSTGELFF. The CDR3 nucleotides are TGTGCCAGCAGCTCTAGTTTTCTAGCGGGGGGATCCACCGGGGAGCTGTTTTTT.